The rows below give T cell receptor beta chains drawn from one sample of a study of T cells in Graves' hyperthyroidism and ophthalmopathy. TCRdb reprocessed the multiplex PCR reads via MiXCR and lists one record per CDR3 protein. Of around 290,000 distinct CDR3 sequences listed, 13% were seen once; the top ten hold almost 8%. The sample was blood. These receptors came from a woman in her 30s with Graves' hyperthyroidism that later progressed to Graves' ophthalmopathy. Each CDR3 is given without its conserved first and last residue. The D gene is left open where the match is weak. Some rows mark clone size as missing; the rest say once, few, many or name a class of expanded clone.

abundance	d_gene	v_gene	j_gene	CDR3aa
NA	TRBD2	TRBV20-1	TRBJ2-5	SATFGVPGLAGGPERGTQY
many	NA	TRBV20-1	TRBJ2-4	SARGQGGTAGRIQY
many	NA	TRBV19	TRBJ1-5	ASTKQGTWGQPQH
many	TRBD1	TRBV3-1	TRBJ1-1	ASSQGQGEELNTEAF
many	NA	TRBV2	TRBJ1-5	ASSELQDDQPQH
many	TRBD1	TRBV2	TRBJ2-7	ASGTGERYEQY
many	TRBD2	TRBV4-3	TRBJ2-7	ASSQALASGDEQY
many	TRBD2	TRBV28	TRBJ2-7	ASSTSGQAYEQY
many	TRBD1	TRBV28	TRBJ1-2	ASSQDRVGGYT
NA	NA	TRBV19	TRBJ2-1	ASRGGTYNEQF
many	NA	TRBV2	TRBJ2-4	ASSERGRGAENIQY
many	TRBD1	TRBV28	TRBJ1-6	ASSDRENSPLH
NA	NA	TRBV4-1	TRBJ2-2	ASSQTPPGVIIENTGELF
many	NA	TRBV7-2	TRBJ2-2	ASSSHANTGELF
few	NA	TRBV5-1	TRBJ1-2	ASSLSSEGYT
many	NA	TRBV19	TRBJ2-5	ASSIVGGRETQY
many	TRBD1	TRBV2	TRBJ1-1	ACTGGNWNTEAF
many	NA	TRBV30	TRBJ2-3	GAGTGTADTQY
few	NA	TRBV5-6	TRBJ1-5	ASSLLGDFPSSDQPQH
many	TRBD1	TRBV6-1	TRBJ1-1	ASRDRTNTEAF
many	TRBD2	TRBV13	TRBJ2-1	ASSLESGISYNEQF
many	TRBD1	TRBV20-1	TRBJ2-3	SARTGLSENTQY
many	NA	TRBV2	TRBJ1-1	ASSEDSITAF
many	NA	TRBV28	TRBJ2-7	ASSSSQGWGPYEQY
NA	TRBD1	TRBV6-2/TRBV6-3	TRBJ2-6	ASRLGGSRANVLT
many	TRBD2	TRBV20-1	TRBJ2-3	SAPEGLAGDDTQY
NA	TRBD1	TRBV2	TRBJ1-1	ASRGQAMNTEAF
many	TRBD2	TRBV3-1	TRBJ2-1	ASSHRPGLAGSGRNEQF
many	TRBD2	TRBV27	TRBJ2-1	ASSEGPAGAGNEQF
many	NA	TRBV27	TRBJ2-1	ASSPRTANNEQF
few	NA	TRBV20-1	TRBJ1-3	SFEDAGNTIY
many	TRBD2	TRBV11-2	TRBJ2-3	ASSLGLADDTQY
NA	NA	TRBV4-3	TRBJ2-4	ASSHVYLDRSKNIQY
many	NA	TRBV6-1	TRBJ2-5	ASSDSYRWPQAETQY
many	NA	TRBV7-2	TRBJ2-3	ASRAGQHSTDTQY
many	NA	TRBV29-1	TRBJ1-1	SVVGQNTEAF
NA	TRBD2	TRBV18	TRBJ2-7	ASSPTFIGTSGSGEQY